The T cell receptor (beta chain) described here comes from a study of shared clonotypes between healthy human individuals. Sorted-subset replicate PCRs used around 200 ng of genomic DNA. This amount corresponded to tens of thousands of T cell genomes. The repertoire was sequenced with immunoSEQ multiplex PCR; TCRdb's copy has only in-frame clones and lacks some. The sample has approximately 940,000 clones; 76% are singletons. The V end was cut by 1 base, the J end by 10 bases, with 14 bases between. Germline V gene data show CDR1 as SGHNT and CDR2 as YENEEA. This CDR3 is 14 amino acids long. The V and J genes are TRBV11-3 and TRBJ2-1; D is possibly TRBD1 or TRBD2 (5 bases each). This receptor was taken from a man aged 18 to 30 in good health. Source material: memory CD4+ T cells sorted from blood. Regarding subset: CD45RA-negative fraction. The CDR3 DNA reads as TGTGCCAGCAGCTTAGGTGGGGGAGAACGGGAGCAGTTCTTC. This codes for CASSLGGGEREQFF.